This T cell receptor beta chain comes out of a study of T-cell memory formation after mild COVID-19. MiXCR was run by TCRdb on the 5' RACE reads, yielding one entry per CDR3 protein. The table has approximately 440,000 distinct CDR3 sequences, over 15% seen once. This clonotype was counted a single time. The sequenced sample consisted of PBMCs or a T cell subset sorted from them (not recorded which). The TCR sequence derives from an adult woman who had mild COVID-19 (a few samples of this study predate the infection). Cell type and time point are not known.

This CDR3 is CASSRGTAETQYF. CDR3 in DNA: TGTGCCAGCAGTCGTGGGACTGCAGAGACCCAGTACTTC. The chain is built from TRBV12-3 or TRBV12-4 and TRBJ2-5, with a tentative D call TRBD2 (6 bases). V lost 5 bases and J 4 bases, leaving 11 bases between the germline ends. The CDR3 extends over 13 amino acids.